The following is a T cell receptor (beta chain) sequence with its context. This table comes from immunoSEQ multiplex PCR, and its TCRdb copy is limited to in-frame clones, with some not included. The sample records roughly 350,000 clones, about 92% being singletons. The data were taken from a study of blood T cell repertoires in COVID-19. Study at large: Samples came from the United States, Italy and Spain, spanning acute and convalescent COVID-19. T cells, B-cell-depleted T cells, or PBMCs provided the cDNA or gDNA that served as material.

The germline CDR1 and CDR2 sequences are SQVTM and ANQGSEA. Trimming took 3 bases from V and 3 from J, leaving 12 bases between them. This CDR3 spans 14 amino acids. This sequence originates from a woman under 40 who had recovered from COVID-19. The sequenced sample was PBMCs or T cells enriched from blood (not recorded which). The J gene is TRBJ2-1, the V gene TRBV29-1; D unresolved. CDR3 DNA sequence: TGCAGCGTTGAGTGGCTCCGAGGCTACAATGAGCAGTTCTTC. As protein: CSVEWLRGYNEQFF.